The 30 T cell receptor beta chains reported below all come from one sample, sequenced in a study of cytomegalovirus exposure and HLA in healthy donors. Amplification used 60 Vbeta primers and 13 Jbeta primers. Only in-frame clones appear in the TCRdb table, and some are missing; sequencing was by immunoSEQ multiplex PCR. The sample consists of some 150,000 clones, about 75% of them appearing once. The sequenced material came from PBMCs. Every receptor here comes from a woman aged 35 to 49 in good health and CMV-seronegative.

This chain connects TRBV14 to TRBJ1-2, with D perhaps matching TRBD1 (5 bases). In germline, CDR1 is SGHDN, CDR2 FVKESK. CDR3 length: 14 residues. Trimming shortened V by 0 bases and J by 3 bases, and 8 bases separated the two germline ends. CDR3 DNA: TGTGCCAGCAGCCAAGAGTGGGGGGACTATGGCTACACCTTC. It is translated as CASSQEWGDYGYTF.

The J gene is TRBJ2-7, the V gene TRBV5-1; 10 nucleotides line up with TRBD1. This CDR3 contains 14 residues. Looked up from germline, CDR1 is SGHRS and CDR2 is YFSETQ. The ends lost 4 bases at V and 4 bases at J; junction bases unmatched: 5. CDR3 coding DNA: TGCGCCAGCAGCGCCGGGACAGGGGCATACGAGCAGTACTTC. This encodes CASSAGTGAYEQYF.

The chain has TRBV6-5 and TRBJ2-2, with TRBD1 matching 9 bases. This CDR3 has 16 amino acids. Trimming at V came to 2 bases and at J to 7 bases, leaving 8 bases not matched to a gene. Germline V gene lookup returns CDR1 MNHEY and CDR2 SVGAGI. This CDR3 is CASSYGWGQGHGELFF. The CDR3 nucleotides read TGTGCCAGCAGTTACGGGTGGGGACAGGGCCACGGGGAGCTGTTTTTT.

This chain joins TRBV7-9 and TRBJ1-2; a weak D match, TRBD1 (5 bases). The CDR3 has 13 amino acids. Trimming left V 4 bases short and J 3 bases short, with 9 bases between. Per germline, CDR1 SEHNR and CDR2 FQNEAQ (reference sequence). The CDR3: CASSSGDYYGYTF. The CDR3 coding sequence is TGTGCCAGCAGCTCCGGGGACTACTATGGCTACACCTTC.

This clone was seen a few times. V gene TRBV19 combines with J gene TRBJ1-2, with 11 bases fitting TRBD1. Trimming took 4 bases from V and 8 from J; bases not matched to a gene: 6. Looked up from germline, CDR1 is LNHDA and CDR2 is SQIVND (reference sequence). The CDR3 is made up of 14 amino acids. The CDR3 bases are TGTGCCAGTAGTACGGACAGGGGGCTTAAAGGCTACACCTTC. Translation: CASSTDRGLKGYTF.

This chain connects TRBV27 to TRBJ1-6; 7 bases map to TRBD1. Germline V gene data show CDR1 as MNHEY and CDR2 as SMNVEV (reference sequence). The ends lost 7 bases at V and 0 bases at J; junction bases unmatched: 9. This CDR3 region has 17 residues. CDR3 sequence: CASTLPGQSSYNSPLHF. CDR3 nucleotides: TGTGCCAGCACCCTGCCGGGACAGAGCTCCTATAATTCACCCCTCCACTTT.

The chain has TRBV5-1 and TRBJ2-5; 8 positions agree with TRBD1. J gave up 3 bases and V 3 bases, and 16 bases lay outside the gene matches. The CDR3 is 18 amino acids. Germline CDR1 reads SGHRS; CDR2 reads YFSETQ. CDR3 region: CASSWGKDREITEETQYF. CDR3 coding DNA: TGCGCCAGCAGCTGGGGGAAGGACAGGGAAATCACAGAAGAGACCCAGTACTTC. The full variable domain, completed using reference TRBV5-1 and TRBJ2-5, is KAGVTQTPRYLIKTRGQQVTLSCSPISGHRSVSWYQQTPGQGLQFLFEYFSETQRNKGNFPGRFSGRQFSNSRSEMNVSTLELGDSALYLCASSWGKDREITEETQYFGPGTRLLVL.

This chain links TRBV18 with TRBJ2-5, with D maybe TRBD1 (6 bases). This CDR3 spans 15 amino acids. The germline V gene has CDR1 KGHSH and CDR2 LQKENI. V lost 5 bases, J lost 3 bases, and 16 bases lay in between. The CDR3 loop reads CASSLGQRDKETQYF. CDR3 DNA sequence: TGTGCCAGCTCATTAGGACAGAGGGACAAAGAGACCCAGTACTTC.

CDR3 sequence reads: CASSQVTATNYGYTF. CDR3 nucleotide sequence: TGTGCCAGCAGCCAAGTAACAGCCACTAACTATGGCTACACCTTC. The chain couples TRBV4-2 to TRBJ1-2; D ambiguous. V was clipped by 1 base and J by 0 bases, with 9 bases between them. CDR3 length: 15 amino acids. The germline V gene has CDR1 LGHNA and CDR2 YNFKEQ.

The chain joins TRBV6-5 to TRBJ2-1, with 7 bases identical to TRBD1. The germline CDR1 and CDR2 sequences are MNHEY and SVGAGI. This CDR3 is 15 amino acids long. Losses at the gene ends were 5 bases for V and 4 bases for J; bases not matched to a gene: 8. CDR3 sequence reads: CASSNPGQTYNEQFF. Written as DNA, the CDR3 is TGTGCCAGCAGTAACCCGGGACAGACATACAATGAGCAGTTCTTC.

The CDR3 bases are TGTGCCAGCAGCGTAACACGGGACATAAGGAATTCACCCCTCCACTTT. It encodes CASSVTRDIRNSPLHF. The genes are TRBV9 and TRBJ1-6; D is perhaps TRBD1 (6 bases). V was trimmed by 1 base and J by 7 bases, leaving 15 bases between them. Germline V gene data show CDR1 as SGDLS and CDR2 as YYNGEE. There are 16 residues in the CDR3.

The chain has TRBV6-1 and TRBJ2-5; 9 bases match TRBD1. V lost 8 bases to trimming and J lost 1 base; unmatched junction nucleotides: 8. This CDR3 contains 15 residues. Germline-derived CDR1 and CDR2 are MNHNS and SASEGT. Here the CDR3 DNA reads TGTGCCAGCCGTCCCGGGACAGGGATCCAAGAGACCCAGTACTTC. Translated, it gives CASRPGTGIQETQYF.

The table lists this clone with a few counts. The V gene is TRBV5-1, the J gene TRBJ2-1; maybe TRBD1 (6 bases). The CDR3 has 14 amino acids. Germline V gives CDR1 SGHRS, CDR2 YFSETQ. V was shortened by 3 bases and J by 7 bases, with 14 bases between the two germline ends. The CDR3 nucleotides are TGCGCCAGCAGCTCGCCGACGAGGGGGAATGAGCAGTTCTTC. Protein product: CASSSPTRGNEQFF.

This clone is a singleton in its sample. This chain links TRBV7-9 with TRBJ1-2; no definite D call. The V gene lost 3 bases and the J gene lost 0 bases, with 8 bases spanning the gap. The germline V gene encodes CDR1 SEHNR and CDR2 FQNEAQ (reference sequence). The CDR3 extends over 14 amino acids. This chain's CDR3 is CASSFVGANYGYTF. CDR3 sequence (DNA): TGTGCCAGCAGCTTTGTAGGAGCTAACTATGGCTACACCTTC.

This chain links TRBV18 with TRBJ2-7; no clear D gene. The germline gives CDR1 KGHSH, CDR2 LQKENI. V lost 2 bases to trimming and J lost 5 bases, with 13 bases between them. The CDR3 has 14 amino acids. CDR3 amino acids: CASSPSAVWDEQYF. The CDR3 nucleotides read TGTGCCAGCTCACCATCGGCGGTCTGGGACGAGCAGTACTTC.

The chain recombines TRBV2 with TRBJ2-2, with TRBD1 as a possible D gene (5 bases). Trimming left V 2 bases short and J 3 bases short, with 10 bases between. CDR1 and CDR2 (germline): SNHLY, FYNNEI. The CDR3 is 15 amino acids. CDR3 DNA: TGTGCCAGCAGTGAACAGGGTACGGACACCGGGGAGCTGTTTTTT. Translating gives CASSEQGTDTGELFF.

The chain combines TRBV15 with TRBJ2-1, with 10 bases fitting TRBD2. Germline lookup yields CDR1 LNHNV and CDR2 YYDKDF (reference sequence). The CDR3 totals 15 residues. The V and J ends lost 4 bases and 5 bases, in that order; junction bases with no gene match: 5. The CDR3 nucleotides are TGTGCCACCAGCACCCCTAGCGGGGGTAACAATGAGCAGTTCTTC. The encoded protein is CATSTPSGGNNEQFF.

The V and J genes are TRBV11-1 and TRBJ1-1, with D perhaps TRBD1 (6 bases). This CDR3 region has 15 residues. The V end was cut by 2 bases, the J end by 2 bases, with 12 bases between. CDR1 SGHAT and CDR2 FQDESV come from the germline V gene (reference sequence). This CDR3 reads CASSLRGGTNTEAFF. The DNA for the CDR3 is TGTGCCAGCAGCTTAAGGGGGGGGACCAACACTGAAGCTTTCTTT.

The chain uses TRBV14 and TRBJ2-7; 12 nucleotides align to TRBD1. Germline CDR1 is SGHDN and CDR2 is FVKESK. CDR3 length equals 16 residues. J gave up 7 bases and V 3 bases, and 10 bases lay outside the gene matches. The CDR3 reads CASSQTPGQGAREQYF. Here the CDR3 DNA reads TGTGCCAGCAGCCAGACCCCGGGACAGGGGGCAAGGGAGCAGTACTTC.

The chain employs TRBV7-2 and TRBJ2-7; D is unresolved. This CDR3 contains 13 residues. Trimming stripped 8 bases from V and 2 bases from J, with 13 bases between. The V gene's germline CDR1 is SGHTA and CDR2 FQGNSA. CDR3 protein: CASAARGAYEQYF. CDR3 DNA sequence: TGTGCCAGCGCTGCACGCGGAGCCTACGAGCAGTACTTC. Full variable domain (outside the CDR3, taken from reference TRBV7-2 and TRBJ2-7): GAGVSQSPSNKVTEKGKDVELRCDPISGHTALYWYRQSLGQGLEFLIYFQGNSAPDKSGLPSDRFSAERTGGSVSTLTIQRTQQEDSAVYLCASAARGAYEQYFGPGTRLTVT.

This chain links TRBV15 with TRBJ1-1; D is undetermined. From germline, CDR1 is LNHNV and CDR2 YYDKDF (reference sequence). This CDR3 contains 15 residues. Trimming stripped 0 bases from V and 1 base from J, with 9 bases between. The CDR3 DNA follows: TGTGCCACCAGCAGAGATATATCGAGGAACACTGAAGCTTTCTTT. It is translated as CATSRDISRNTEAFF.

DNA of the CDR3: TGTGCCAGCAGCCAAGGGGGCTCTTACGAGCAGTACTTC. Amino acids: CASSQGGSYEQYF. This sequence joins TRBV4-2 and TRBJ2-7, with a tentative D call TRBD1 (5 bases). Looked up from germline, CDR1 is LGHNA and CDR2 is YNFKEQ. This CDR3 is built from 13 residues. V was cut by 1 base and J by 4 bases, with 8 bases left in between.

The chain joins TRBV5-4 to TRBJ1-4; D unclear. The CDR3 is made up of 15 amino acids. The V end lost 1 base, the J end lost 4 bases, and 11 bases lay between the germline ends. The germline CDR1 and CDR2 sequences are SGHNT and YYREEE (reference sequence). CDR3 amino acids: CASSLSGHSNEKLFF. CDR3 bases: TGTGCCAGCAGCTTGAGTGGGCATAGTAATGAAAAACTGTTTTTT.

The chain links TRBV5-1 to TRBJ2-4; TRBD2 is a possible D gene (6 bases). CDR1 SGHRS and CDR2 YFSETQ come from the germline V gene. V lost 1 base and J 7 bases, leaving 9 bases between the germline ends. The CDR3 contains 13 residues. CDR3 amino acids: CASSLRGGNIQYF. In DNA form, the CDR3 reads TGCGCCAGCAGCTTGAGGGGAGGCAACATTCAGTACTTC. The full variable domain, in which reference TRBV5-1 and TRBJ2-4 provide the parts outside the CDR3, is KAGVTQTPRYLIKTRGQQVTLSCSPISGHRSVSWYQQTPGQGLQFLFEYFSETQRNKGNFPGRFSGRQFSNSRSEMNVSTLELGDSALYLCASSLRGGNIQYFGAGTRLSVL.

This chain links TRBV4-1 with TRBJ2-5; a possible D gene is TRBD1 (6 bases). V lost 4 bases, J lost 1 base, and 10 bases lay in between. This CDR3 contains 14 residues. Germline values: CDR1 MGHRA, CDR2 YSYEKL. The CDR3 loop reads CASSRGQFQETQYF. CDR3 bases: TGCGCCAGCAGCCGAGGACAGTTCCAAGAGACCCAGTACTTC.

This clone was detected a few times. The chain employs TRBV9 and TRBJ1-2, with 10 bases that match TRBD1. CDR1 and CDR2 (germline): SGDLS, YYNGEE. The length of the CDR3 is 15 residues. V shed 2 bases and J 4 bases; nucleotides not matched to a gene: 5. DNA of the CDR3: TGTGCCAGCAGCGTTGGGACAGGGGATCGCTATGGCTACACCTTC. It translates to CASSVGTGDRYGYTF.

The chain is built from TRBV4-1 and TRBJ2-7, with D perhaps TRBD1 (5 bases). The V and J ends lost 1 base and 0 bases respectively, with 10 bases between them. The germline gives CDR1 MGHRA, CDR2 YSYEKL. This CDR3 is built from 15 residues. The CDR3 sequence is CASSQAGLISYEQYF. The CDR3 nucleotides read TGCGCCAGCAGCCAAGCAGGGCTCATCTCCTACGAGCAGTACTTC.

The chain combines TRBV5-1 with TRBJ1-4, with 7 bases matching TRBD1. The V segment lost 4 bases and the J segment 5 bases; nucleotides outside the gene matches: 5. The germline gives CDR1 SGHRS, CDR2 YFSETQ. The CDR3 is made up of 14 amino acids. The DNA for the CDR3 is TGCGCCAGCAGCGGGGGACAGTTGAATGAAAAACTGTTTTTT. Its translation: CASSGGQLNEKLFF. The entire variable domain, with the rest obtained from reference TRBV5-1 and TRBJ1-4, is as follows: KAGVTQTPRYLIKTRGQQVTLSCSPISGHRSVSWYQQTPGQGLQFLFEYFSETQRNKGNFPGRFSGRQFSNSRSEMNVSTLELGDSALYLCASSGGQLNEKLFFGSGTQLSVL.

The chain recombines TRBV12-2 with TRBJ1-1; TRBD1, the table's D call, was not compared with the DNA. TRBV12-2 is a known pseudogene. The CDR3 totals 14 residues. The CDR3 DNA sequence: TGTGCAAGTCGCCCCCAGGGGGGCAACACTGAAGCTTTCTTT. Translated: CASRPQGGNTEAFF.

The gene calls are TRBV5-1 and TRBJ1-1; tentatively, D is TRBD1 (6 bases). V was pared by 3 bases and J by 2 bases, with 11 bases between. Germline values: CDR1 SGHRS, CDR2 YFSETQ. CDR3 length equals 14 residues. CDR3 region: CASSSDRPNTEAFF. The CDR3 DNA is TGCGCCAGCAGCTCGGACAGACCCAACACTGAAGCTTTCTTT.